The 10 T cell receptor beta chains below were found in one sample sequenced in a study of control samples from healthy donors and cancer patients. The protocol was immunoSEQ multiplex PCR, while the TCRdb copy is restricted to in-frame clones and leaves out a portion. The table has roughly 160,000 clones, about 94% seen once. Material: PBMCs. Source of these receptors: a man between 60 and 70 years old with colorectal cancer.

V is TRBV10-2 and J is TRBJ2-5; D remains ambiguous. The CDR3 length is 12 residues. V shed 2 bases and J shed 4 bases, with 5 bases lying between them. Germline assignment: CDR1 WSHSY and CDR2 SAAADI. In nucleotides, the CDR3 is TGCGCCAGCAGTGAGGCCGCAGAGACCCAGTACTTC. It translates to CASSEAAETQYF.

The rearrangement links TRBV19 to TRBJ2-4; D perhaps matches TRBD1 (5 bases). The CDR3 has 16 residues. Germline V lookup: CDR1 LNHDA, CDR2 SQIVND (reference sequence). V was cut by 3 bases and J by 0 bases, with 12 bases left in between. The DNA for the CDR3 is TGTGCCAGTAGTATGGATGGGGCCTTAGCCAAAAACATTCAGTACTTC. It yields the protein CASSMDGALAKNIQYF.

V usage is TRBV19 and J usage is TRBJ1-5; tentatively, D is TRBD1 (6 bases). Trimming pared 4 bases from V and 4 bases from J, leaving 14 bases between. The length of the CDR3 is 15 residues. Germline values: CDR1 LNHDA, CDR2 SQIVND (reference sequence). The CDR3: CASSTGTLRNQPQHF. CDR3 bases: TGTGCCAGTAGTACCGGGACATTACGGAATCAGCCCCAGCATTTT. Combining the CDR3 with reference TRBV19 and TRBJ1-5 gives the whole variable domain DGGITQSPKYLFRKEGQNVTLSCEQNLNHDAMYWYRQDPGQGLRLIYYSQIVNDFQKGDIAEGYSVSREKKESFPLTVTSAQKNPTAFYLCASSTGTLRNQPQHFGDGTRLSIL.

V gene TRBV5-5 combines with J gene TRBJ1-3; 9 positions match TRBD1. Germline CDR1 reads SGHKS; CDR2 reads YYEKEE (reference sequence). V lost 4 bases and J lost 0; bases outside the gene matches: 5. The CDR3 runs to 16 residues. The CDR3 spells CASSIGQGSSGNTIYF. The DNA for the CDR3 is TGTGCCAGCAGCATAGGACAGGGGAGCTCTGGAAACACCATATATTTT.

V gene TRBV10-2 combines with J gene TRBJ1-1; perhaps TRBD1 as D (5 bases). The V end lost 3 bases, the J end lost 1 base, and 6 bases lay between the germline ends. The length of the CDR3 is 13 residues. Germline V gives CDR1 WSHSY, CDR2 SAAADI. CDR3 protein: CASSEQANTEAFF. CDR3 DNA: TGCGCCAGCAGTGAACAGGCGAACACTGAAGCTTTCTTT.

The rearrangement links TRBV5-1 to TRBJ2-3; D gene unclear. V gave up 4 bases and J gave up 4 bases, with 13 bases separating them. This CDR3 region has 14 residues. CDR1 and CDR2 (germline): SGHRS, YFSETQ. Here the CDR3 DNA reads TGCGCCAGCAGCCTAGTCGCTGGCGCAGATACGCAGTATTTT. Amino acids: CASSLVAGADTQYF. The complete variable domain, with remaining parts taken from reference TRBV5-1 and TRBJ2-3, reads KAGVTQTPRYLIKTRGQQVTLSCSPISGHRSVSWYQQTPGQGLQFLFEYFSETQRNKGNFPGRFSGRQFSNSRSEMNVSTLELGDSALYLCASSLVAGADTQYFGPGTRLTVL.

This clone was observed a single time. The J gene is TRBJ2-5, the V gene TRBV7-2; a weak D match, TRBD1 (6 bases). The CDR3 is 17 amino acids. Trimming stripped 0 bases from V and 4 bases from J, with 18 bases between. CDR1 is SGHTA, CDR2 FQGNSA, per germline. DNA for the CDR3: TGTGCCAGCAGCTTAGCGCCTCAGGGGAATGGGAGAGAGACCCAGTACTTC. Protein product: CASSLAPQGNGRETQYF.

This clone was counted between two and nine times. V is TRBV10-1 and J is TRBJ2-3; 7 nucleotides agree with TRBD1. This CDR3 has 13 residues. Trimming took 3 bases from V and 6 from J; bases not matched to a gene: 3. The germline gives CDR1 WNHNN, CDR2 SYGVQD (reference sequence). CDR3 nucleotides: TGCGCCAGCAGTGAATCGACAGGGGATACGCAGTATTTT. This translates into CASSESTGDTQYF.

The rearrangement joins TRBV27 to TRBJ1-2, with no clear D. V was clipped by 4 bases and J by 0 bases, with 9 bases between them. Germline CDR1 MNHEY, CDR2 SMNVEV (reference sequence). The CDR3 has 14 residues. The CDR3 nucleotides are TGTGCCAGCAGTTATGGCAGTTCTAACTATGGCTACACCTTC. Protein product: CASSYGSSNYGYTF.

The gene calls are TRBV3-1 (or the pseudogene TRBV3-2) and TRBJ1-1; 7 bases align to TRBD1. The germline V gene has CDR1 LGHDT and CDR2 YNNKEL (reference sequence). Germline trimming cut 3 bases from V and 4 bases from J; bases unmatched to any gene: 8. CDR3 length equals 15 residues. CDR3 bases: TGTGCCAGCAGCCACCGACAGGGCCGGGGCACTGAAGCTTTCTTT. Translation gives CASSHRQGRGTEAFF.